This is a list of T cell receptor beta chains from one sample in a study of blood T cells in healthy people across ages. TCRdb passed the 5' RACE reads through MiXCR, listing each CDR3 protein once. The profile shows roughly 1.9 million distinct CDR3 sequences, 35% to 50% of them singletons. Specimen: blood. These receptors were taken from a human donor in good health. Both conserved end residues are part of each CDR3. The order of the fields is clone size, D gene, V gene, J gene, CDR3 protein, CDR3 DNA. The D gene is left open where the match is weak. The size entry is marked missing in some rows and otherwise reads once, few, many or a size class.

>few|-|TRBV29-1|TRBJ2-5
CSVGLTGTTQETQYF
TGCAGCGTTGGGCTGACAGGGACTACTCAAGAGACCCAGTACTTC
>-|-|TRBV28|TRBJ2-4
CASSSQTWAKNIQYF
TGTGCCAGCAGTTCCCAAACATGGGCCAAAAACATTCAGTACTTC
>-|TRBD2|TRBV5-1|TRBJ2-1
CASSMTNGGASFF
TGCGCCAGCAGCATGACTAACGGGGGGGCGTCGTTCTTC
>-|-|TRBV6-2/TRBV6-3|TRBJ2-4
CASSGRQNIQYF
TGTGCCAGCAGTGGACGACAAAACATTCAGTACTTC
>few|TRBD2|TRBV6-1|TRBJ2-4
CASSRPTSGGLAKNIQYF
TGTGCCAGCAGTCGACCGACTAGCGGGGGACTAGCCAAAAACATTCAGTACTTC
>few|-|TRBV6-4|TRBJ2-5
CASSDSGIQETQYF
TGTGCCAGCAGTGACTCTGGAATCCAAGAGACCCAGTACTTC
>-|TRBD2|TRBV2|TRBJ2-5
CASSDRLAGETQYF
TGTGCCAGCAGTGACCGACTAGCGGGGGAGACCCAGTACTTC
>-|-|TRBV24-1|TRBJ1-2
CATQGAYGYTF
TGTGCCACCCAAGGGGCCTATGGCTACACCTTC
>few|TRBD2|TRBV6-2/TRBV6-3|TRBJ2-1
CASSRGLVTVNEQFF
TGTGCCAGCAGCCGGGGACTAGTCACGGTCAATGAGCAGTTCTTC
>few|-|TRBV14|TRBJ2-1
CASSQFGTRTYNEQFF
TGTGCCAGCAGCCAATTTGGCACCCGGACCTACAATGAGCAGTTCTTC
>few|-|TRBV6-1|TRBJ2-3
CASSESVLPDTQYF
TGTGCCAGCAGTGAATCTGTGCTCCCAGATACGCAGTATTTT
>many|-|TRBV5-1|TRBJ2-5
CASSLNQETQYF
TGCGCCAGCAGCTTAAACCAAGAGACCCAGTACTTC
>-|-|TRBV11-3|TRBJ1-3
CASSFTRGNTIYF
TGTGCCAGCAGCTTCACCCGGGGAAACACCATATATTTT
>-|-|TRBV20-1|TRBJ1-6
CSASRRGARAPLHF
TGCAGTGCTAGCCGCCGGGGGGCTCGAGCACCCCTCCACTTT
>few|-|TRBV10-2|TRBJ2-7
CASSDPGGATYEQYF
TGCGCCAGCAGTGACCCTGGGGGGGCGACCTACGAGCAGTACTTC
>once|-|TRBV12-3/TRBV12-4|TRBJ1-2
CASSFRGATYGHTF
TGTGCCAGCAGTTTCAGGGGAGCAACCTATGGCCACACCTTC
>-|-|TRBV20-1|TRBJ2-4
CSATGTQLRGNIQYF
TGCAGTGCTACTGGGACACAACTCCGCGGAAACATTCAGTACTTC
>few|-|TRBV20-1|TRBJ2-7
CSARGDYEQYF
TGCAGTGCTAGAGGTGATTACGAGCAGTACTTC
>-|TRBD1|TRBV5-1|TRBJ2-7
CASSWQGARGEQYF
TGCGCCAGCAGTTGGCAGGGGGCAAGGGGCGAGCAGTACTTC
>-|-|TRBV5-1|TRBJ2-7
CASSSPLLTAVYEQYF
TGCGCCAGCAGCTCCCCCCTCCTGACAGCCGTCTACGAGCAGTACTTC
>-|-|TRBV5-1|TRBJ1-2
CASSPGSVLNSYGYTF
TGCGCCAGCAGCCCCGGTTCGGTCTTGAACAGCTATGGCTACACCTTC
>-|-|TRBV12-3/TRBV12-4|TRBJ2-1
CASSLVPERVGEQFF
TGTGCCAGCAGTTTAGTACCGGAAAGGGTAGGAGAGCAGTTCTTC
>-|TRBD2|TRBV7-9|TRBJ2-5
CAGGLRQETQYF
TGTGCCGGGGGACTACGACAAGAGACCCAGTACTTC
>few|-|TRBV18|TRBJ2-7
CASSPTQAREQYF
TGTGCCAGCTCACCGACCCAGGCGCGTGAGCAGTACTTC
>-|-|TRBV29-1|TRBJ2-3
CSVGGTPVADTQYF
TGCAGCGTTGGGGGGACCCCAGTCGCAGATACGCAGTATTTT
>few|-|TRBV7-9|TRBJ2-1
CASSFVAATNEQFF
TGTGCCAGCAGCTTTGTAGCGGCCACCAATGAGCAGTTCTTC
>-|-|TRBV4-3|TRBJ1-1
CASSQDLKRTEAFF
TGCGCCAGCAGCCAAGATCTGAAGAGGACTGAAGCTTTCTTT
>-|-|TRBV4-2|TRBJ2-5
CASSQRGEDETQYF
TGTGCCAGCAGCCAAAGGGGGGAGGACGAGACCCAGTACTTC
>few|-|TRBV7-9|TRBJ2-3
CASSPPLADTQYF
TGTGCCAGCAGCCCCCCTCTCGCGGATACGCAGTATTTT
>once|-|TRBV6-5|TRBJ2-3
CASSIAWTSTDTQYF
TGTGCCAGCAGTATAGCTTGGACTAGCACAGATACGCAGTATTTT
>few|TRBD2|TRBV3-1|TRBJ2-3
CASSQELVAGGRDTQYF
TGTGCCAGCAGCCAAGAGTTAGTAGCGGGAGGTCGTGATACGCAGTATTTT
>-|TRBD1|TRBV10-3|TRBJ2-5
CAMADRGGRETQYF
TGTGCCATGGCTGACAGGGGAGGACGAGAGACCCAGTACTTC
>few|-|TRBV14|TRBJ1-2
CASSQSLMDPTQDNYGYTF
TGTGCCAGCAGCCAATCCTTAATGGACCCAACACAGGACAACTATGGCTACACCTTC
>-|-|TRBV7-9|TRBJ2-5
CASSLTTPEETQYF
TGTGCCAGCAGCTTAACGACCCCTGAGGAGACCCAGTACTTC
>-|-|TRBV11-2|TRBJ2-7
CASSFPPGYGTYEQYF
TGTGCCAGCAGCTTTCCTCCCGGGTACGGTACCTACGAGCAGTACTTC
>-|TRBD2|TRBV7-8|TRBJ2-1
CASSLASGGWNEQFF
TGTGCCAGCAGCTTGGCTAGCGGGGGGTGGAATGAGCAGTTCTTC
>-|-|TRBV7-9|TRBJ2-7
CASSSPQAYEQYF
TGTGCCAGCAGTTCCCCCCAGGCTTACGAGCAGTACTTC
>-|TRBD1|TRBV27|TRBJ1-2
CASSLFGTGRNGYTF
TGTGCCAGCAGTTTATTCGGGACAGGGCGGAATGGCTACACCTTC
>once|-|TRBV7-2|TRBJ2-7
CASSLGGLEEQYF
TGTGCCAGCAGCCTCGGGGGGCTAGAGGAGCAGTACTTC
>-|-|TRBV20-1|TRBJ2-1
CSARDQGISYNEQFF
TGCAGTGCTAGAGATCAGGGAATCTCCTACAATGAGCAGTTCTTC
>few|-|TRBV10-3|TRBJ2-3
CAISESEDTQYF
TGTGCCATCAGTGAGTCGGAAGATACGCAGTATTTT
>few|TRBD2|TRBV29-1|TRBJ2-1
CSARRERDYNEQFF
TGCAGCGCCCGTAGGGAGCGGGATTACAATGAGCAGTTCTTC
>few|TRBD1|TRBV5-1|TRBJ2-7
CASSFGQDTYEQYF
TGCGCCAGCAGCTTCGGACAGGATACCTACGAGCAGTACTTC
>-|-|TRBV10-3|TRBJ1-1
CAISQGSPTEAFF
TGTGCCATCAGTCAGGGATCCCCCACTGAAGCTTTCTTT
>-|-|TRBV7-8|TRBJ1-5
CASTQYRGVINQPQHF
TGTGCCAGCACCCAATACCGAGGGGTGATCAATCAGCCCCAGCATTTT